This T cell receptor beta chain was found in a study of T-cell reconstitution after alpha-beta-depleted transplantation in children. Points from the study as a whole: The authors attributed T-cell counts and diversity one year after transplant mostly to newly produced T cells. For some patients, TCRbeta diversity was high at day 60 because of recipient T cells and thymic progenitors that survived. Expanded graft clones numbering several hundred reportedly gave rise to alpha-beta T cells about two months after transplant.

This clonotype was detected ten times or more. The antigen remains unidentified. As it was prepared, the TCRbeta library received unique molecular identifiers. MiXCR, applied by TCRdb to the PCR reads, yields one record per CDR3 protein. The profile shows hundreds of thousands of distinct CDR3 sequences, 10% of them singletons. Source: PBMCs, taken before TCRalphabeta/CD19-depleted stem cell transplant. The source of this sequence is a boy under two years old with acute myeloid leukemia, due to receive a stem cell transplant.

The CDR3 nucleotides are TGTGCCACCAGTGACCCCGGACAGGGGTTCTCTGGGGCCAACGTCCTGACTTTC. Its translation is CATSDPGQGFSGANVLTF. This chain uses TRBV24-1 with TRBJ2-6, with 9 bases identical to TRBD1. V lost 4 bases and J lost 0; bases outside the gene matches: 6. The length of the CDR3 is 18 residues. CDR1 and CDR2 from the germline V gene are KGHDR and SFDVKD.